This is a list of T cell receptor beta chains from one sample in a study of CD8 T cells in Susac syndrome. From the immunoSEQ multiplex PCR reads, TCRdb called clonotypes with MiXCR, one entry per CDR3 protein. The table has roughly 150,000 distinct CDR3 sequences, 92% seen once. Sequencing was performed on CD4+ T cells from PBMCs. These receptors all stem from a human donor in good health. Both conserved end residues are part of each CDR3. Fields, in order: V gene, clone size, CDR3 protein. Clone sizes are given selectively: once, few, many, or a class where the clone is expanded.

TRBV5-1	once	CASSPVAGGNQPQHF
TRBV5-1	few	CASRGRGHSGANVLTF
TRBV10-3	NA	CAISGPGRRDEQYF
TRBV19	NA	CASSVRQYGYTF
TRBV29-1	NA	CSVGSLEETQYF
TRBV29-1	NA	CSVGKQGAAFF
TRBV4-3	NA	CASSQEVDSGANVLTF
TRBV14	NA	CASSQGLAGTGELFF
TRBV20-1	NA	CSARLRGLGTEAFF
TRBV7-3	NA	CASSLNQGANTGELFF
TRBV5-4	NA	CASSSKTGLQETQYF
TRBV14	NA	CASSGQLFYGYTF
TRBV18	NA	CASSPGTGGDYEQYF
TRBV20-1	NA	CSAASGAQPQHF
TRBV4-1	NA	CASSQVRVTWANEKLFF
TRBV10-3	NA	CAISETSGMWSYEQYF
TRBV19	NA	CASSIDGYSNQPQHF
TRBV7-2	NA	CASMVRTGGGETQYF
TRBV23-1	once	CASSQSWAFLIYNEQFF
TRBV6-5	NA	CASSTGQLPRQYF
TRBV27	NA	CASSPGGWDEQYF
TRBV3-1	NA	CASSQGRQETQYF
TRBV20-1	NA	CSARLPPGANVLTF
TRBV6-5	NA	CASSYSDLREQYF
TRBV7-2	NA	CASSFQGLAGNEQFF
TRBV25-1	NA	CASSERIAANNEQFF
TRBV2	NA	CASSERTGYNQPQHF
TRBV5-1	NA	CASSLVSSGGALADTQYF
TRBV2	NA	CASSERGVRNEQYF
TRBV21-1	NA	CASSKGQTPSSYEQYF
TRBV7-9	NA	CASSSQGAPDTGELFF
TRBV20-1	NA	CSARSRTGLYEQYF
TRBV25-1	once	CASSELAGVSTDTQYF
TRBV5-1	NA	CASSLRTGADGELFF
TRBV30	NA	CAWSVMGVRTEAFF
TRBV10-3	NA	CAISGVPSGGETQYF
TRBV18	NA	CASSRGNQETQYF
TRBV18	NA	CASSRQENGELFF
TRBV7-9	few	CASSLQGDQPQHF
TRBV4-1	NA	CASSLAAGGADTQYF
TRBV6-2/TRBV6-3	NA	CASSQTYEQYF
TRBV12-3/TRBV12-4	NA	CASSSQGTKTQYF
TRBV29-1	NA	CSVDEGRNTEAFF
TRBV5-6	NA	CACSSGLAGSYNSPLHF
TRBV10-3	NA	CAISGSGSRGQETQYF
TRBV3-1	NA	CASTGGGTAEQYF
TRBV7-2	NA	CASSPGGGGVATQYF
TRBV27	NA	CASSSPGQGFTEAFF
TRBV2	NA	CASSELAPTNTGELFF
TRBV10-3	once	CAIRTGEYEQYF
TRBV10-1	NA	CASSEVGEELFF
TRBV20-1	NA	CSARDPTGPYEQYF
TRBV30	NA	CAWSEGTVNQPQHF
TRBV4-1	once	CASSLSGDGYEQYF